This TCR beta chain originates from a study of CD8 T cells in ankylosing spondylitis. A quantitative 5'-RACE method, one with molecular barcodes, was used to make TCR beta libraries. TCRdb re-called the 5' RACE reads through MiXCR, storing one row per CDR3 protein. The sample includes fewer than 750,000 distinct CDR3 sequences, roughly 19% of them seen just once. With regard to this clonotype: The antigen is undetermined.

The ends were cut back, 7 bases at V and 4 bases at J, with 14 bases in the middle. The CDR3 totals 12 residues. Germline-derived CDR1 and CDR2 are GTSNPN and SVGIG (reference sequence). Broader study findings: Disease-linked clones, CD8+, were relatively rare in peripheral blood. Ankylosing spondylitis blood seemed to carry a telltale TCR beta motif made of under ten highly homologous variants.

The sequence was obtained from a male donor with ankylosing spondylitis. The chain carries TRBV30 and TRBJ2-7; a possible D gene is TRBD1 (6 bases). Sequences were obtained from blood, either unsorted or a sorted T cell fraction (not recorded which). The CDR3 region has the DNA TGTGCCTCGCTGACAGGAAGATACGAGCAGTACTTC. It specifies CASLTGRYEQYF.